This is a list of T cell receptor beta chains from one sample in a study of cytotoxic CD8 clonotypes in ibrutinib-treated CLL. Using immunoSEQ multiplex PCR, the repertoire was profiled, and TCRdb retains in-frame clones only, with some absent. The table includes hundreds of thousands of clones, 70% detected once. The sequences come from PBMCs, collected after 24 months of ibrutinib treatment. These TCRs come from a human donor with chronic lymphocytic leukemia. CDR3s include the opening cysteine and the closing phenylalanine or tryptophan. Each record gives: V gene, D gene, J gene, clone size, CDR3 protein, CDR3 DNA. D genes are given only for firm matches. Not all rows give a size; the values are once, few, many and, for expanded clones, a class.

TRBV2,-,TRBJ1-4,-,CASSPGAETFNEKLFF,TGTGCCAGCAGCCCCGGGGCGGAGACCTTCAATGAAAAACTGTTTTTT
TRBV15,-,TRBJ2-5,-,CATSRERGRETQYF,TGTGCCACCAGCAGAGAAAGAGGGAGGGAGACCCAGTACTTC
TRBV6-1,-,TRBJ2-1,-,CASSDTMTYNEQFF,TGTGCCAGCAGTGATACTATGACCTACAATGAGCAGTTCTTC
TRBV11-3,TRBD1,TRBJ2-1,-,CASSSKGDRGYNEQFF,TGTGCCAGCAGCTCTAAAGGGGACAGGGGGTACAATGAGCAGTTCTTC
TRBV2,TRBD2,TRBJ2-1,few,CASTHSGRGEQFF,TGTGCCAGCACTCATAGCGGGAGAGGTGAGCAGTTCTTC
TRBV7-2,TRBD2,TRBJ2-2,once,CASSRMSGRATGELFF,TGTGCCAGCAGTCGCATGAGCGGGAGGGCAACCGGGGAGCTGTTTTTT
TRBV19,-,TRBJ1-2,once,CASSISTYGYTF,TGTGCCAGTAGTATATCAACGTATGGCTACACCTTC
TRBV19,TRBD2,TRBJ2-7,few,CASSPGTIYSYEQYF,TGTGCCAGTAGTCCTGGGACTATCTACTCCTACGAGCAGTACTTC
TRBV25-1,-,TRBJ2-1,-,CASSGGLTSSYNEQFF,TGTGCCAGCAGTGGGGGACTCACTAGCTCCTACAATGAGCAGTTCTTC
TRBV11-3,-,TRBJ2-2,once,CASSSQGHTGELFF,TGTGCCAGCAGCTCCCAGGGGCACACCGGGGAGCTGTTTTTT
TRBV25-1,-,TRBJ2-7,-,CARFHDEQYF,TGTGCCAGGTTTCACGACGAGCAGTACTTC
TRBV5-4,-,TRBJ2-1,-,CASSESSSGHNEQFF,TGTGCCAGCAGCGAAAGCTCCTCTGGCCACAATGAGCAGTTCTTC
TRBV2,TRBD1,TRBJ1-1,-,CASQDRVLGEAFF,TGTGCCAGCCAGGACAGGGTTTTGGGTGAAGCTTTCTTT
TRBV19,-,TRBJ2-3,-,CASRGSTDTQYF,TGTGCCAGCAGGGGAAGCACAGATACGCAGTATTTT
TRBV28,TRBD1,TRBJ1-4,-,CASSSGQGSEKLFF,TGTGCCAGCAGTTCGGGACAGGGGAGCGAAAAACTGTTTTTT
TRBV29-1,TRBD1,TRBJ1-2,-,CSATQGAKYGYTF,TGCAGCGCTACACAGGGGGCAAAGTATGGCTACACCTTC
TRBV11-3,-,TRBJ2-2,many,CASSQPTGELFF,TGTGCCAGCAGCCAGCCGACCGGGGAGCTGTTTTTT
TRBV25-1,-,TRBJ2-5,-,CASSESGQSKETQYF,TGTGCCAGCAGTGAATCTGGACAGTCCAAAGAGACCCAGTACTTC
TRBV9,TRBD2,TRBJ2-3,-,CASSGSAGGTTDTQYF,TGTGCCAGCAGCGGCTCAGCGGGAGGGACAACAGATACGCAGTATTTT
TRBV30,-,TRBJ1-2,-,CARHEAGGYTF,TGTGCCCGACACGAGGCCGGTGGCTACACCTTC
TRBV2,TRBD1,TRBJ2-3,-,CANSEGAGGSTDTQYF,TGTGCCAACTCCGAGGGGGCAGGGGGTAGCACAGATACGCAGTATTTT
TRBV7-2,-,TRBJ2-3,-,CASSLGQSTDTQYF,TGTGCCAGCAGCTTAGGTCAGAGCACAGATACGCAGTATTTT
TRBV6-5,-,TRBJ2-7,-,CASSPTEAYEQYF,TGTGCCAGCAGTCCGACAGAAGCCTACGAGCAGTACTTC